The clone carrying this T cell receptor (beta chain) was observed once. The entry originates in a study of shared clonotypes between healthy human individuals. This CDR3 comprises 15 residues. V lost 0 bases and J lost 4; bases outside the gene matches: 4. The germline V gene encodes CDR1 SGDLS and CDR2 YYNGEE. Some clones are missing from TCRdb's copy, which holds only in-frame ones; the method was immunoSEQ multiplex PCR. The repertoire holds some 900,000 clones, approximately 80% seen once, with about 1.5% in the top ten. The genes are TRBV9 and TRBJ1-3; TRBD1 aligns across 7 bases. This TCR was recovered from a man between 18 and 35 years old in good health. The source material was memory CD4+ T cells sorted from blood. This sample's subset: CD45RA-negative fraction. The CDR3 region has the DNA TGTGCCAGCAGCGTAGAGGGGGCGCGAGGAAACACCATATATTTT. Amino acid sequence: CASSVEGARGNTIYF. Complete variable domain (other parts from reference TRBV9 and TRBJ1-3): DSGVTQTPKHLITATGQRVTLRCSPRSGDLSVYWYQQSLDQGLQFLIQYYNGEERAKGNILERFSAQQFPDLHSELNLSSLELGDSALYFCASSVEGARGNTIYFGEGSWLTVV.